This TCR beta chain was recorded in a study of cytomegalovirus exposure and HLA in healthy donors. Study-wide context: Researchers previously reported finding some 110 million unique TCR beta sequences from 150 million to 200 million T cells. A preliminary data release comprised roughly 80 million unique TCRs obtained from HLA-typed donors. Overall study findings and caveats: TCR sequences were mostly rare, though some public TCRs occurred in many donors. Both high specificity and high sensitivity reportedly marked the classifier's diagnosis of cytomegalovirus status.

The PCR was carried out with 60 Vbeta primers and 13 Jbeta primers. Here immunoSEQ multiplex PCR was the method, and the copy in TCRdb shows in-frame clones only, minus some. The sample table sets out under 75,000 clones. V lost 4 bases and J 9 bases, leaving 22 bases between the germline ends. CDR3 length equals 16 residues. From germline, CDR1 is LGHNA and CDR2 YSLEER. Comment on this clone: As yet, its antigen is unknown.

Sequenced sample: PBMCs. This receptor was taken from a female donor in good health and CMV-seropositive. This chain connects TRBV4-3 to TRBJ2-4; a possible D gene is TRBD1 (6 bases). The CDR3 region has the DNA TGCGCCAGCAGCCTCACACGATGGACAGAGTCGCGCATTCAGTACTTC. It translates to CASSLTRWTESRIQYF.